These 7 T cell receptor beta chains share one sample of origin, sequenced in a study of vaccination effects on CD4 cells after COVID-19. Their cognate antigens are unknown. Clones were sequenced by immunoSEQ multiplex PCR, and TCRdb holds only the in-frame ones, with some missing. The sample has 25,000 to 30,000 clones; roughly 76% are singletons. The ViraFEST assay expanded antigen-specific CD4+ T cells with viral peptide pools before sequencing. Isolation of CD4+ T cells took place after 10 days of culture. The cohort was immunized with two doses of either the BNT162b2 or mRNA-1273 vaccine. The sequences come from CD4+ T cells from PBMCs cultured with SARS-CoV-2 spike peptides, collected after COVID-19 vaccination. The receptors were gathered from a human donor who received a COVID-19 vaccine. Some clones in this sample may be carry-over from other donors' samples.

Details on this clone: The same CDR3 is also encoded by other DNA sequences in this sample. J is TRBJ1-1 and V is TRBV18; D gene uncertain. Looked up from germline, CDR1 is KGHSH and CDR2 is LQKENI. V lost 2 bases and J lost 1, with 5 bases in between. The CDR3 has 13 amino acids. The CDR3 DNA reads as TGTGCCAGCTCACCATCAGGGAACACTGAAGCTTTCTTT. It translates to CASSPSGNTEAFF.

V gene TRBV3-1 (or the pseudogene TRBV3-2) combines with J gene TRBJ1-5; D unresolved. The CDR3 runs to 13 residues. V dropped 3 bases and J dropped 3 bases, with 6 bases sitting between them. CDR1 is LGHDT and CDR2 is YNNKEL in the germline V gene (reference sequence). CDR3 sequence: CASSQQYNQPQHF. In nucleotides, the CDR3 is TGTGCCAGCAGCCAGCAGTACAATCAGCCCCAGCATTTT.

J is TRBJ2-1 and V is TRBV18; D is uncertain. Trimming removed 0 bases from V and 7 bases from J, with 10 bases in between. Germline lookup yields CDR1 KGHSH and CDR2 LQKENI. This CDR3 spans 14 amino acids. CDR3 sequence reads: CASSPPWERNEQFF. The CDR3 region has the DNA TGTGCCAGCTCACCACCGTGGGAAAGGAATGAGCAGTTCTTC.

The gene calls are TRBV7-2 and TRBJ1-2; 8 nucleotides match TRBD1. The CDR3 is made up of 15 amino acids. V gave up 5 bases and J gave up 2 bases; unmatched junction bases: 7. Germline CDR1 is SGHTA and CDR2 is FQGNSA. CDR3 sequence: CASSPDRGRNYGYTF. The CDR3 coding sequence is TGTGCCAGCAGCCCCGACAGGGGAAGGAACTATGGCTACACCTTC. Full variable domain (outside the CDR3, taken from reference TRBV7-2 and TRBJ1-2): GAGVSQSPSNKVTEKGKDVELRCDPISGHTALYWYRQSLGQGLEFLIYFQGNSAPDKSGLPSDRFSAERTGGSVSTLTIQRTQQEDSAVYLCASSPDRGRNYGYTFGSGTRLTVV.

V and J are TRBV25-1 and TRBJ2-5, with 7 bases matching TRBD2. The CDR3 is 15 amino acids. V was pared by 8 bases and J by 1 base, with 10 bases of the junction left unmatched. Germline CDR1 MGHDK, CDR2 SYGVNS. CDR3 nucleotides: TGTGCCAGCGGCTCGGGTAGCGGGCTCCAAGAGACCCAGTACTTC. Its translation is CASGSGSGLQETQYF.

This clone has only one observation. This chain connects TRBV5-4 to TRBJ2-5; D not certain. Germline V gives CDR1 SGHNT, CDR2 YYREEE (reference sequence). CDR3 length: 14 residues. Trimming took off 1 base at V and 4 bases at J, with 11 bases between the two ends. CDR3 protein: CASSLFISRETQYF. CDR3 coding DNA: TGTGCCAGCAGCTTGTTCATCAGTCGAGAGACCCAGTACTTC.

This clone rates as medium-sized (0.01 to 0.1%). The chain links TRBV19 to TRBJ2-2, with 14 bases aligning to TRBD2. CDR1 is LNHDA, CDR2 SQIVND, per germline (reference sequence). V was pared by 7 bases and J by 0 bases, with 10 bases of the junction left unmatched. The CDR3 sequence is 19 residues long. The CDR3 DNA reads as TGTGCCAGTACCTCATGGGGGACTAGCGGGGGCGCGAACACCGGGGAGCTGTTTTTT. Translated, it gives CASTSWGTSGGANTGELFF.